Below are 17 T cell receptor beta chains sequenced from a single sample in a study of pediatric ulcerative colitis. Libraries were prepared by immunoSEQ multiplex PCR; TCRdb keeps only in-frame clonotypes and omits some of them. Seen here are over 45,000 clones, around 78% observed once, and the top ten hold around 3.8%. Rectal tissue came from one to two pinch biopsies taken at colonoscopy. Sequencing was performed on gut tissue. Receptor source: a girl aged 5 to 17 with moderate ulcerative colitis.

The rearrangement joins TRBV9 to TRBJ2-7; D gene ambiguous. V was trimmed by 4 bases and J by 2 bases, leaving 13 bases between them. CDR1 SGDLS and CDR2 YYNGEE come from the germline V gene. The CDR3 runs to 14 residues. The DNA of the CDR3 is TGTGCCAGCAGCCAGGACGCCTGGACCTACGAGCAGTACTTC. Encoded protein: CASSQDAWTYEQYF.

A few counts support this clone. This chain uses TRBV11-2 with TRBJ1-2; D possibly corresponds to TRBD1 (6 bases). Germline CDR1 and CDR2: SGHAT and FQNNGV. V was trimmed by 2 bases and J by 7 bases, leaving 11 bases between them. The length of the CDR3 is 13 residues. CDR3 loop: CASSLIQGGGYTF. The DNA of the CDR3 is TGTGCCAGCAGCTTAATACAGGGCGGTGGCTACACCTTC. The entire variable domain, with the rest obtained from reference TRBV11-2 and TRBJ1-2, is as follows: EAGVAQSPRYKIIEKRQSVAFWCNPISGHATLYWYQQILGQGPKLLIQFQNNGVVDDSQLPKDRFSAERLKGVDSTLKIQPAKLEDSAVYLCASSLIQGGGYTFGSGTRLTVV.

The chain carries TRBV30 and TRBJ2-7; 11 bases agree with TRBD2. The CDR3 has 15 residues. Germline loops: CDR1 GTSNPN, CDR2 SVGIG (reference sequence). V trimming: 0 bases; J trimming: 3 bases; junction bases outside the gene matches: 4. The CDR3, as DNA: TGTGCCTGGAGTGTACAGGGGACTAGCGGCTACGAGCAGTACTTC. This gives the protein CAWSVQGTSGYEQYF.

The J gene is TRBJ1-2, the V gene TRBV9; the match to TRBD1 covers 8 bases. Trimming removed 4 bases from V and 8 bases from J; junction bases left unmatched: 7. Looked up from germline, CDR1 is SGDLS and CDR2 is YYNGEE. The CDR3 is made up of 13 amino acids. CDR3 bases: TGTGCCAGCAGCCCCCCGACAGGGGACGGCTACACCTTC. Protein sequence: CASSPPTGDGYTF.

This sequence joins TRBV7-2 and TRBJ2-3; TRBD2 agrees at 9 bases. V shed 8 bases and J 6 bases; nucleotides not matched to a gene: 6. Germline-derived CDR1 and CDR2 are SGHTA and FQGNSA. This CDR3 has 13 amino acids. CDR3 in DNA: TGTGCCAGCGCGATAACTAGCGGGGATACGCAGTATTTT. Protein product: CASAITSGDTQYF.

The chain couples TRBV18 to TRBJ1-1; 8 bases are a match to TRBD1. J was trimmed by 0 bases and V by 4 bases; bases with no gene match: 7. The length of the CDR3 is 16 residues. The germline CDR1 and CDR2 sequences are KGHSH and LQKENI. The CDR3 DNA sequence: TGTGCCAGCTCACGTACCCAGGACAGGGTGAACACTGAAGCTTTCTTT. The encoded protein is CASSRTQDRVNTEAFF.

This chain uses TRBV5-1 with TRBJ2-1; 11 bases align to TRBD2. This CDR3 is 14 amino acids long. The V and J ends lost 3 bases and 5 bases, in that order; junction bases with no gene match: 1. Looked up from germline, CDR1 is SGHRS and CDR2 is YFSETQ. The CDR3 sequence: CASSSGLADNEQFF. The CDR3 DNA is TGCGCCAGCAGCTCGGGACTAGCGGACAATGAGCAGTTCTTC.

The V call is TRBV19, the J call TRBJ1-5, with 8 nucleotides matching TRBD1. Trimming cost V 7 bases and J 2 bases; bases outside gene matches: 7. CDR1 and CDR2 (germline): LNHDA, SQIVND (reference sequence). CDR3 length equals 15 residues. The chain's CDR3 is CASKKTGEGNQPQHF. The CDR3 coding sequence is TGTGCCAGTAAAAAGACAGGGGAGGGCAATCAGCCCCAGCATTTT.

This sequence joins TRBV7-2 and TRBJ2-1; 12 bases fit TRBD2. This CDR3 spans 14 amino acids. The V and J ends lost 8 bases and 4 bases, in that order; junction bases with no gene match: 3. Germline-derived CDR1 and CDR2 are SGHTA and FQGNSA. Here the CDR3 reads CASSGLAGYNEQFF. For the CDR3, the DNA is TGTGCCAGCTCCGGACTAGCGGGATACAATGAGCAGTTCTTC.

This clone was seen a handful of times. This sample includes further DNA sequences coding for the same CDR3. As DNA, the CDR3 is TGCGCCAGCAGCCGGACTAGCGGAACGAACACCGGGGAGCTGTTTTTT. Protein: CASSRTSGTNTGELFF. This chain links TRBV5-1 with TRBJ2-2, with 10 bases fitting TRBD2. In germline, CDR1 is SGHRS, CDR2 YFSETQ. V was clipped by 4 bases and J by 0 bases; unmatched bases: 3. The CDR3 consists of 16 residues.

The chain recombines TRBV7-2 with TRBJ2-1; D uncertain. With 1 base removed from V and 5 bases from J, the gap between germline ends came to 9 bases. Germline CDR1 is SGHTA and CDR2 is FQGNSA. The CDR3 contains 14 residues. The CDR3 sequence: CASSLVVRDNEQFF. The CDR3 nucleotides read TGTGCCAGCAGCTTAGTTGTCCGGGACAATGAGCAGTTCTTC. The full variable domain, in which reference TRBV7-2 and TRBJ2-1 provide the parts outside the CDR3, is GAGVSQSPSNKVTEKGKDVELRCDPISGHTALYWYRQSLGQGLEFLIYFQGNSAPDKSGLPSDRFSAERTGGSVSTLTIQRTQQEDSAVYLCASSLVVRDNEQFFGPGTRLTVL.

The CDR3 DNA reads as TGTGCCAGCAGCTTGGGACAGAGCCAAGGGTACGAGCAGTACTTC. It encodes CASSLGQSQGYEQYF. The rearrangement uses TRBV5-4 and TRBJ2-7, with a possible D match to TRBD1 (5 bases). The germline CDR1 and CDR2 sequences are SGHNT and YYREEE (reference sequence). Trimming shortened V by 0 bases and J by 4 bases, and 14 bases separated the two germline ends. The CDR3 totals 15 residues.

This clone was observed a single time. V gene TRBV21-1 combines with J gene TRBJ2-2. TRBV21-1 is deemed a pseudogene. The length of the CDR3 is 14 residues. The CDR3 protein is CASSKGINTGELFF. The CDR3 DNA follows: TGTGCCAGCAGCAAGGGGATCAACACCGGGGAGCTGTTTTTT.

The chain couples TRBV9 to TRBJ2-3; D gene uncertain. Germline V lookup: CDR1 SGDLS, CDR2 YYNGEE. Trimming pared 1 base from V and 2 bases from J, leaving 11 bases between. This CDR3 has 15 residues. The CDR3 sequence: CASSVSFGFTDTQYF. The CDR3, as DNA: TGTGCCAGCAGCGTAAGCTTTGGCTTCACAGATACGCAGTATTTT.

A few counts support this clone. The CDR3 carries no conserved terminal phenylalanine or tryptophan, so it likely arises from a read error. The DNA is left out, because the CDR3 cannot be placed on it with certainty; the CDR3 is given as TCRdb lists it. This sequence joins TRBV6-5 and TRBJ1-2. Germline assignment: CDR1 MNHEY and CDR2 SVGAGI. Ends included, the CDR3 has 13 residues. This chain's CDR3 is CASRGTREGTLVY.

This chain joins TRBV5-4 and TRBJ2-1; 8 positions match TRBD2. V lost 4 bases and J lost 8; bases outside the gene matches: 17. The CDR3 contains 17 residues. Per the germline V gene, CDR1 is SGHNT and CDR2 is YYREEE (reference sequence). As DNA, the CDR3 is TGTGCCAGCAGCCCCTTCCCTCGGGGGACTAGAGACGATGAGCAGTTCTTC. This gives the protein CASSPFPRGTRDDEQFF.

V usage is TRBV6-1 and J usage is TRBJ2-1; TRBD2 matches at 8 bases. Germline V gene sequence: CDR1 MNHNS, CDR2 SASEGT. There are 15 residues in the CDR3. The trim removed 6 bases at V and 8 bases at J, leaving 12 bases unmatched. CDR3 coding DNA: TGTGCCAGCAGCTCCGGGACTAGAGGTGTCCATGAGCAGTTCTTC. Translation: CASSSGTRGVHEQFF.